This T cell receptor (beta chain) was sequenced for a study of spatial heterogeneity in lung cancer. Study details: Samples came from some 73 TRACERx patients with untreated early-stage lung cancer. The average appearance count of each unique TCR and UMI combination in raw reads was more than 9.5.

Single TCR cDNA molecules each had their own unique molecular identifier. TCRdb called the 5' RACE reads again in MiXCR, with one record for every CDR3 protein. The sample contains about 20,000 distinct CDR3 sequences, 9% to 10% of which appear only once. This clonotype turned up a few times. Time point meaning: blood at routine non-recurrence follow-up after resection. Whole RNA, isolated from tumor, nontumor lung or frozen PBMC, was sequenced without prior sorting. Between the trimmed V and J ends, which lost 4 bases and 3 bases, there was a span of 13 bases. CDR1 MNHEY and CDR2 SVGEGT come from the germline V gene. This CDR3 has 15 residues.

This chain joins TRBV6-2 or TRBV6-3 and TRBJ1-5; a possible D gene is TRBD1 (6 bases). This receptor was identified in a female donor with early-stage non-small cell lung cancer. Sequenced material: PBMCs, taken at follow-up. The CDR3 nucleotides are TGTGCCAGCAGTTCCCCCCACAGGGACAATCAGCCCCAGCATTTT. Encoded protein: CASSSPHRDNQPQHF.